This T cell receptor (beta chain) was found in a study of T cell responses to AZD1222 COVID-19 vaccine. From germline, CDR1 is KGHDR and CDR2 SFDVKD. The ends were cut back, 1 base at V and 8 bases at J, with 10 bases in the middle. The CDR3 has 13 amino acids. Findings of the study overall: It was only 6 or 7 AZD1222 recipients who were seropositive at baseline. With two AZD1222 doses given, Spike-specific TCR breadth and depth both rose.

Concerning this clone: What it binds is unknown.

Profiling relied on immunoSEQ multiplex PCR, and the TCRdb table lists in-frame clones only, not all of them. This table has about 75,000 clones, 70% to 90% appearing once. This sequence originates from an adult who received the MenACWY meningococcal vaccine as a control. The V call is TRBV24-1, the J call TRBJ1-2; D is perhaps TRBD1 (6 bases). This sample comprised peripheral blood, obtained 28 days after the second dose of the MenACWY control vaccine. The DNA of the CDR3 is TGTGCCACCAGTGATTTACAGGGTCGCGGCTACACCTTC. Translation: CATSDLQGRGYTF.